This T cell receptor beta chain was profiled in a study of response to subunit inactivated influenza vaccine (dated by TCRdb to 2016 to 2019). Looking at the study overall: Deep quantitative profiling of the T cell receptor repertoire was used in the study to follow responses to a trivalent subunit inactivated influenza vaccine. Overall results and qualifications from the work: The authors proposed that each seasonal influenza vaccination may bring in only a limited number of new T cells.

This clonotype was detected a few times. What antigen it recognizes has not been identified. It has no much larger one-base neighbor in the sample; base qualities were not kept. The germline V gene (reference sequence) supplies CDR1 GTSNPN and CDR2 SVGIG. V gives up 0 bases and J gives up 4 bases, and the segment between their germline ends measures 4 bases. Measured from the cysteine to the phenylalanine, the CDR3 is 12 residues long. The retained sequence is limited to the CDR3, 36 bases, with the frame set at the first base. The library was generated by RT-PCR. Sequencing used an Illumina HiSeq 2500. TCRdb reprocessing: public reads trimmed at Q25 with fastp, clones called with MiXCR, in-frame beta chains kept. For every CDR3 protein sequence, its rows merge into one entry that carries the most common genes and DNA. This sample has some 800,000 distinct CDR3 sequences in its table, and over 20% of those were observed once. About 10% of the sample lies in the top ten.

The sequence came from a man between 50 and 59 years old who received an inactivated influenza vaccine. Donor details come from another sample of the same person, matched by shared clones. The sequencing here drew on PBMCs from blood, taken roughly 5 days after vaccination. Recombination linked TRBV30 to TRBJ1-5; no D gene is confidently identified. The CDR3 here reads CAWSVLNQPQHF. The nucleotide sequence is given as TGTGCCTGGAGTGTACTGAATCAGCCCCAGCATTTT.